A single TCR beta chain is shown here with its context. The antigen remains undetermined. TCRdb's table, derived via immunoSEQ multiplex PCR, lists solely in-frame clones and lacks some. Of tens of thousands of clones listed, approximately 80% are singletons. These data belong to a study of PD-L1 blockade in urothelial cancer. Whole-study context: Per blood sample, T cells had a median of roughly 140,000. Study results and limitations: When pretreatment blood TCR clonality was below the median, it predicted better survival.

The CDR3 consists of 13 residues. With 4 bases removed from V and 4 bases from J, the gap between germline ends came to 10 bases. Germline V gene lookup returns CDR1 SGHDT and CDR2 YYEEEE. The patients' disease, urothelial carcinoma, was locally advanced or metastatic. Sample contribution per patient ranged from 1 to 8, covering pretreatment and on-treatment. This receptor was taken from a man aged 65-85 years with urothelial cancer. The rearrangement joins TRBV5-6 to TRBJ2-3; D uncertain. The material was PBMCs, obtained around atezolizumab (anti-PD-L1) treatment. CDR3 DNA: TGTGCCAGCAGCCCGAGTATTCCAGATACGCAGTATTTT. This encodes CASSPSIPDTQYF.